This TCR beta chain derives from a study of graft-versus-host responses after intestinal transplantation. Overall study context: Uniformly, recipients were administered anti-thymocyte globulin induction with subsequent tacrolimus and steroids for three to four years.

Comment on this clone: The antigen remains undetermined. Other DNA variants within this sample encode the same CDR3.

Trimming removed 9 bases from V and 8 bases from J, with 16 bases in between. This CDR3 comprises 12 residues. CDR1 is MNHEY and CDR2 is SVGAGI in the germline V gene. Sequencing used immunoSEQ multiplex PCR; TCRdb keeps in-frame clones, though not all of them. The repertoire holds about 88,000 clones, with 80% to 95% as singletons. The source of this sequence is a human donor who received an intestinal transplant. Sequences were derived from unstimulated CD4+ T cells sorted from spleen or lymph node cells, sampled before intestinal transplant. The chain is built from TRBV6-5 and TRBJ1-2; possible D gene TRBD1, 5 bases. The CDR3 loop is CASQTQGLGYTF. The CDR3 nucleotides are TGTGCCAGTCAAACTCAGGGTCTGGGCTACACCTTC.